This is a list of T cell receptor beta chains from one sample in a study of blood T cells in healthy people across ages. MiXCR, applied by TCRdb to the 5' RACE reads, yields one record per CDR3 protein. The sample has about 690,000 distinct CDR3 sequences, around 41% seen once. The specimen was blood. All receptors come from a man older than 75 in good health. CDR3s include the opening cysteine and the closing phenylalanine or tryptophan. Each record gives: V gene, clone size, J gene, D gene, CDR3 DNA, CDR3 protein. The D gene is left open where the match is weak. Clone sizes are given selectively: once, few, many, or a class where the clone is expanded.

TRBV2	.	TRBJ2-7	TRBD1	TGTGCCAGCAGTGAAGAGGGACAGTCCAACGAGCAGTACTTC	CASSEEGQSNEQYF
TRBV11-3	.	TRBJ2-3	.	TGTGCCAGCAGCCACGTCGGGGATACAGATACGCAGTATTTT	CASSHVGDTDTQYF
TRBV14	.	TRBJ2-1	.	TGTGCCAGCAGCCAAGTTGCGATCAATGAGCAGTTCTTC	CASSQVAINEQFF
TRBV18	few	TRBJ1-4	.	TGTGCCAGCTCGCAGGGAATGAATGAAAAACTGTTTTTT	CASSQGMNEKLFF
TRBV19	.	TRBJ2-4	.	TGTGCCAGCGTGGGAGAGCGGCTAGCCAAAAACATTCAGTACTTC	CASVGERLAKNIQYF
TRBV5-1	few	TRBJ1-1	.	TGCGCCAGCAGCCTGGACAACTACATGAACACTGAAGCTTTCTTT	CASSLDNYMNTEAFF
TRBV7-2	few	TRBJ2-7	TRBD2	TGTGCCAGCAGCTTAGGACTAGCGGGAACCTTCTACGAGCAGTACTTC	CASSLGLAGTFYEQYF
TRBV7-9	few	TRBJ2-5	.	TGTGCCAGCGCTCAGGGGGGGGAGACCCAGTACTTC	CASAQGGETQYF
TRBV20-1	.	TRBJ1-3	TRBD1	TGCAGTGCTCAGAAGGGGTCGGCGGCAGGGGGCCAAGACACCATATATTTT	CSAQKGSAAGGQDTIYF
TRBV7-9	.	TRBJ2-7	.	TGTGCCAGCAGCTTAGACGTGGTGTCCTACGAGCAGTACTTC	CASSLDVVSYEQYF
TRBV6-2/TRBV6-3	few	TRBJ2-7	.	TGTGCCGGTGGGCGTCGGAGCGAGCAGTACTTC	CAGGRRSEQYF
TRBV5-5	.	TRBJ2-5	.	TGTGCCAGCGGCCCGACAGGTCAAGAGACCCAGTACTTC	CASGPTGQETQYF
TRBV20-1	.	TRBJ1-6	.	TGCAGTGCTAGAGAGGGGCAGGGGCGGCATTCACCCCTCCACTTT	CSAREGQGRHSPLHF
TRBV7-2	once	TRBJ2-1	TRBD2	TGTGCCAGCAGCTTAGCTGGGACTAGCGGGGGACAAGAGACCCAGTTCTTC	CASSLAGTSGGQETQFF
TRBV7-9	.	TRBJ2-3	TRBD2	TGTGCCAGCAGCTTTGACGGGGGGGCTAAAGATGCGCAGTATTTT	CASSFDGGAKDAQYF
TRBV11-3	.	TRBJ2-1	TRBD2	TGTGCCAGCAGCCCTTCCTTGGCGGGGGGGCTTTTTGATGAGCAGTTCTTC	CASSPSLAGGLFDEQFF
TRBV3-1	many	TRBJ2-3	.	TGTGCCAGCAGCCAATCAGATACGCAGTATTTT	CASSQSDTQYF
TRBV6-2/TRBV6-3	.	TRBJ2-2	TRBD1	TGTGCCAGCAGTCCTCCGGGACAGGGGGCAAGGAACACCGGGGAGCTGTTTTTT	CASSPPGQGARNTGELFF
TRBV4-1	.	TRBJ2-3	TRBD1	TGCGCCAGCAGCCAAGATAGTCGGGGGGGACAGGGGGCAACAGATACGCAGTATTTT	CASSQDSRGGQGATDTQYF
TRBV6-5	many	TRBJ1-6	.	TGTGCCAGCAGTTACTTAAACAGGAGGGATAATTCACCCCTCCACTTT	CASSYLNRRDNSPLHF
TRBV20-1	.	TRBJ1-5	.	TGCAGTGTCCCGCCGGGGATTGCACATAGCAATCAGCCCCAGCATTTT	CSVPPGIAHSNQPQHF
TRBV20-1	.	TRBJ2-7	.	TGCAGTGCTAGTGCCGGGTATAACAATGAGCAGTACTTC	CSASAGYNNEQYF
TRBV28	.	TRBJ1-1	TRBD1	TGTGCCAGCAGTACCCCTACAGGGGTGGCCACTGAAGCTTTCTTT	CASSTPTGVATEAFF
TRBV12-3/TRBV12-4	few	TRBJ2-3	.	TGTGCCAGCAGTTTAGGACGGTGGACTACAGATACGCAGTATTTT	CASSLGRWTTDTQYF
TRBV28	.	TRBJ1-2	TRBD1	TGTGCCAGCAGTTTAACCGGGACAGGGGCCCATGGCTACACCTTC	CASSLTGTGAHGYTF
TRBV7-9	few	TRBJ2-7	.	TGTGCCAGCAGCTCCCGAGGGGGCTACGAGCAGTACTTC	CASSSRGGYEQYF
TRBV2	.	TRBJ1-2	TRBD1	TGTGCCAGCAGGGAGTTAGCCGGGACAGCCTATGGCTACACCTTC	CASRELAGTAYGYTF
TRBV6-5	.	TRBJ2-3	TRBD2	TGTGCCAGCAGTTACACACTAGCGGGGGGGAGTTTAGATACGCAGTATTTT	CASSYTLAGGSLDTQYF
TRBV20-1	few	TRBJ2-7	.	TGCAGTGCTAGATCCGGAGCCCTCTACGAGCAGTACTTC	CSARSGALYEQYF
TRBV3-1	.	TRBJ2-7	.	TGTGCCAGCAGCCCTAGAGGGAGCGACTACGAGCAGTACTTC	CASSPRGSDYEQYF
TRBV7-3	.	TRBJ2-2	TRBD2	TGTGCCAGCAGCTCCGGACTAGGGGACACCGGGGAGCTGTTTTTT	CASSSGLGDTGELFF
TRBV5-5	few	TRBJ1-2	TRBD1	TGTGCCAGCAGCCTCCGAACCGGGACAGAGAACTATGGCTACACCTTC	CASSLRTGTENYGYTF
TRBV5-1	.	TRBJ2-1	TRBD1	TGCGCCAGCATACAGGGGGACTCCTACAATGAGCAGTTCTTC	CASIQGDSYNEQFF
TRBV28	.	TRBJ1-5	.	TGTGCCAGCAGTTTTGGGACCCAGCCCCAGCATTTT	CASSFGTQPQHF
TRBV5-6	.	TRBJ2-1	.	TGTGTCAGCAGCTTGACCGGGTACAGCTCCTACAATGAGCAGTTCTTC	CVSSLTGYSSYNEQFF
TRBV4-2	many	TRBJ1-2	TRBD1	TGTGCCAGCAGCCAAGAGCTCCGGGCCAGGACAGGGAGCTATGGCTACACCTTC	CASSQELRARTGSYGYTF
TRBV5-1	.	TRBJ2-1	.	TGCGCCAGCAGCATCACGCCCGGGACAAACAATGAGCAGTTCTTC	CASSITPGTNNEQFF
TRBV7-2	many	TRBJ2-5	TRBD2	TGTGCCAGCAGCTTAGCTTCCGGGAGGGCCGGAGAGACCCAGTACTTC	CASSLASGRAGETQYF
TRBV7-9	.	TRBJ2-3	.	TGTGCCAGCAGCTTAGGGACGGGAGTAGAAGTTTCCACAGATACGCAGTATTTT	CASSLGTGVEVSTDTQYF
TRBV7-2	.	TRBJ2-7	.	TGTGCCAGCAGCACCTTTACAGGGAGCGAGCAGTACTTC	CASSTFTGSEQYF